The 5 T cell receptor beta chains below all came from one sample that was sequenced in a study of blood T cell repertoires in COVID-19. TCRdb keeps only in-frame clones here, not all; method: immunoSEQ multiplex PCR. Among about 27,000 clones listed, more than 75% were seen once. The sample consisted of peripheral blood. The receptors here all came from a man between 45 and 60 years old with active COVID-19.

The CDR3 DNA follows: TGTGCCACCAGTGATAGTGGAGGGGACAATGAGCAGTTCTTC. Protein: CATSDSGGDNEQFF. The V gene is TRBV24-1, the J gene TRBJ2-1, with a tentative D call TRBD2 (6 bases). This CDR3 has 14 residues. V was pared by 3 bases and J by 5 bases, with 10 bases between. Germline assignment: CDR1 KGHDR and CDR2 SFDVKD.

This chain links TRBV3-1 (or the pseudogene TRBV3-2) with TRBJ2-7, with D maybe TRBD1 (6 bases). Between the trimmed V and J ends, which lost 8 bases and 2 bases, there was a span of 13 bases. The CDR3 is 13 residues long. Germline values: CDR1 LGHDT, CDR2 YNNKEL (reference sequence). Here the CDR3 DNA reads TGTGCCAGCTGGACAGCGCCAACCTACGAGCAGTACTTC. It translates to CASWTAPTYEQYF.

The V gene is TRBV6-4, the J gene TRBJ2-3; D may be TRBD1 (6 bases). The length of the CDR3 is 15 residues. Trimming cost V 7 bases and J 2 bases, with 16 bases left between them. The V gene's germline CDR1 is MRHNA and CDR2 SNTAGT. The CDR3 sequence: CASNRDNNFTDTQYF. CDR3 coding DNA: TGTGCCAGCAACCGGGACAATAACTTCACAGATACGCAGTATTTT.

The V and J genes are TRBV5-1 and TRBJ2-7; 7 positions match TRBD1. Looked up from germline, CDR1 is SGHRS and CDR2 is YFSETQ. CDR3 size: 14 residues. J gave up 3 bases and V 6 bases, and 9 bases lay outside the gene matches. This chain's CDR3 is CASTEQGRGYEQYF. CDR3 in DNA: TGCGCCAGCACCGAACAGGGGAGAGGCTACGAGCAGTACTTC. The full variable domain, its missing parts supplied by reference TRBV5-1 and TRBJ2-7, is KAGVTQTPRYLIKTRGQQVTLSCSPISGHRSVSWYQQTPGQGLQFLFEYFSETQRNKGNFPGRFSGRQFSNSRSEMNVSTLELGDSALYLCASTEQGRGYEQYFGPGTRLTVT.

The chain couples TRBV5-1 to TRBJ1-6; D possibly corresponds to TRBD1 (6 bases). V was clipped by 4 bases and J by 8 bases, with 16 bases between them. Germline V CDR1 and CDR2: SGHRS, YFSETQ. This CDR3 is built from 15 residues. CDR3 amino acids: CASSTNTGKDSPLHF. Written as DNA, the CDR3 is TGCGCCAGCAGCACAAACACAGGGAAGGATTCACCCCTCCACTTT.